The sequence of this T cell receptor (beta chain) was determined in a study of T cell responses to AZD1222 COVID-19 vaccine. Using immunoSEQ multiplex PCR, the repertoire was profiled, and TCRdb retains in-frame clones only, with some absent. The table shows 200,000 or so clones, with 87% occurring only once. The CDR3 has 15 amino acids. V gave up 6 bases and J gave up 0 bases, with 14 bases separating them. Germline CDR1 reads SQVTM; CDR2 reads ANQGSEA. This receptor was identified in an adult in good health. The sample consisted of peripheral blood, taken on day 0 of MenACWY control vaccination. The rearrangement joins TRBV29-1 to TRBJ1-4; the D is unclear. CDR3 protein: CSVGGVLATNEKLFF. CDR3 DNA sequence: TGCAGCGTCGGAGGAGTTCTCGCAACTAATGAAAAACTGTTTTTT.